A single sample is the source of the 23 T cell receptor beta chains below, sequenced in a study of blood T cell repertoires in COVID-19. Measured with immunoSEQ multiplex PCR; TCRdb has only the in-frame clones, and not every one. The sample yields under 350,000 clones, approximately 86% seen once. Specimen: peripheral blood. The source is a man younger than 30 with active or convalescent COVID-19.

The chain uses TRBV29-1 and TRBJ1-4, with D unclear. Germline CDR1 and CDR2: SQVTM and ANQGSEA. Trimming took 6 bases from V and 6 from J, leaving 11 bases between them. This CDR3 is built from 12 residues. The CDR3 nucleotides are TGCAGCGTGTCAGGTAGTGATGAAAAACTGTTTTTT. Its protein product is CSVSGSDEKLFF.

This clone was picked up one time. CDR3 in amino acids: CATSVTDGEKLFF. DNA for the CDR3: TGTGCCACCAGTGTGACAGATGGTGAAAAACTGTTTTTT. The rearrangement joins TRBV24-1 to TRBJ1-4; possibly TRBD1 for D (5 bases). The germline V gene has CDR1 KGHDR and CDR2 SFDVKD. V gave up 5 bases and J gave up 7 bases, with 10 bases separating them. This CDR3 comprises 13 residues.

The chain couples TRBV2 to TRBJ1-3, with a tentative D call TRBD1 (6 bases). The CDR3 length is 16 residues. Germline CDR1 SNHLY, CDR2 FYNNEI. V shed 7 bases and J shed 0 bases, with 16 bases lying between them. In DNA form, the CDR3 reads TGTGCCAGCATTAAGGACAGCGGCAGCTCTGGAAACACCATATATTTT. Amino acid sequence: CASIKDSGSSGNTIYF.

This clone was picked up a small number of times. V is TRBV13 and J is TRBJ2-7, with D maybe TRBD1 (5 bases). V lost 0 bases, J lost 2 bases, and 11 bases lay in between. Germline CDR1 is PRHDT and CDR2 is FYEKMQ (reference sequence). CDR3 length: 15 residues. CDR3 amino acids: CASSLGTAFPYEQYF. The DNA for the CDR3 is TGTGCCAGCAGCTTAGGGACAGCGTTTCCCTACGAGCAGTACTTC.

The chain combines TRBV6-5 with TRBJ2-5; a weak D match, TRBD2 (6 bases). Trimming removed 8 bases at V and 5 bases at J, with 18 bases between. The germline V gene has CDR1 MNHEY and CDR2 SVGAGI. The CDR3 covers 14 residues. This CDR3 is CASLSSAPGETQYF. The DNA for the CDR3 is TGTGCCAGCCTGTCTAGCGCACCGGGGGAGACCCAGTACTTC.

This chain connects TRBV2 to TRBJ2-7, with a weak D call TRBD1 (6 bases). Trimming took off 9 bases at V and 5 bases at J, with 11 bases between the two ends. The CDR3 has 11 residues. CDR1 and CDR2 from the germline V gene are SNHLY and FYNNEI. The CDR3 reads CASIQGHEQYF. The DNA for the CDR3 is TGTGCCAGTATACAGGGCCACGAGCAGTACTTC.

J is TRBJ2-5 and V is TRBV4-3, with 11 bases aligning to TRBD2. V lost 3 bases to trimming and J lost 5 bases; unmatched junction nucleotides: 8. The CDR3 is 16 residues long. Germline lookup yields CDR1 LGHNA and CDR2 YSLEER. The CDR3 nucleotides read TGCGCCAGCAGCCAGGGTACTAGCGGGAGCGAGGAGACCCAGTACTTC. Encoded protein: CASSQGTSGSEETQYF.

The rearrangement uses TRBV19 and TRBJ1-5, with a possible D match to TRBD1 (5 bases). The CDR3 covers 15 residues. Germline V gene lookup returns CDR1 LNHDA and CDR2 SQIVND (reference sequence). V was trimmed by 7 bases and J by 6 bases, leaving 19 bases between them. This chain's CDR3 is CASTSRRGERQPQHF. The CDR3 bases are TGTGCCAGTACCTCACGCCGGGGGGAGCGTCAGCCCCAGCATTTT.

In nucleotides, the CDR3 is TGTGCCAGCAGCCTCACTCCAGGGACTAGCGACCAGTACTTC. It encodes CASSLTPGTSDQYF. The V gene is TRBV9, the J gene TRBJ2-7, with 10 bases matching TRBD2. Germline loops: CDR1 SGDLS, CDR2 YYNGEE. V lost 4 bases to trimming and J lost 10 bases; unmatched junction nucleotides: 11. This CDR3 comprises 14 residues. Full variable domain (missing parts from reference TRBV9 and TRBJ2-7): DSGVTQTPKHLITATGQRVTLRCSPRSGDLSVYWYQQSLDQGLQFLIQYYNGEERAKGNILERFSAQQFPDLHSELNLSSLELGDSALYFCASSLTPGTSDQYFGPGTRLTVT.

This chain links TRBV13 with TRBJ2-1, with TRBD2 matching 9 bases. Germline CDR1 reads PRHDT; CDR2 reads FYEKMQ (reference sequence). Unmatched junction bases numbered 6, after V lost 5 bases and J lost 4 bases. The CDR3 has 15 residues. CDR3 amino acids: CASSPLAGQYNEQFF. For the CDR3, the DNA is TGTGCCAGCAGCCCTCTAGCGGGGCAATACAATGAGCAGTTCTTC.

The chain joins TRBV18 to TRBJ2-3; D gene ambiguous. V was pared by 6 bases and J by 1 base, with 5 bases between. The CDR3 is made up of 12 amino acids. CDR1 is KGHSH and CDR2 is LQKENI in the germline V gene. The CDR3 loop reads CASSRGTDTQYF. CDR3 bases: TGTGCCAGCTCGCGAGGCACAGATACGCAGTATTTT. The full variable domain, its missing parts supplied by reference TRBV18 and TRBJ2-3, is NAGVMQNPRHLVRRRGQEARLRCSPMKGHSHVYWYRQLPEEGLKFMVYLQKENIIDESGMPKERFSAEFPKEGPSILRIQQVVRGDSAAYFCASSRGTDTQYFGPGTRLTVL.

The chain carries TRBV6-5 and TRBJ1-2; maybe TRBD1 (6 bases). The germline gives CDR1 MNHEY, CDR2 SVGAGI. The ends were cut back, 7 bases at V and 5 bases at J, with 20 bases in the middle. The CDR3 has 15 amino acids. The CDR3 nucleotides read TGTGCCAGCACCCCCGGGTACCAGGGGAGATATGGCTACACCTTC. Translation: CASTPGYQGRYGYTF.

The V and J genes are TRBV11-3 and TRBJ2-2; D may be TRBD1 (5 bases). This CDR3 is 16 amino acids long. V lost 1 base and J lost 9, with 18 bases in between. CDR1 is SGHNT, CDR2 YENEEA, per germline. CDR3 sequence reads: CASSLALQGLTWELFF. DNA of the CDR3: TGTGCCAGCAGCTTAGCTCTGCAGGGTTTAACCTGGGAGCTGTTTTTT. The entire variable domain, with the rest obtained from reference TRBV11-3 and TRBJ2-2, is as follows: EAGVVQSPRYKIIEKKQPVAFWCNPISGHNTLYWYLQNLGQGPELLIRYENEEAVDDSQLPKDRFSAERLKGVDSTLKIQPAELGDSAVYLCASSLALQGLTWELFFGEGSRLTVL.

This clone was counted only a few times. This chain joins TRBV6-4 and TRBJ1-6; D is ambiguous. The CDR3 length is 13 residues. The V end was cut by 2 bases, the J end by 13 bases, with 12 bases between. Germline V gene data show CDR1 as MRHNA and CDR2 as SNTAGT. CDR3 in DNA: TGTGCCAGCAGTGACAACAACCGGGGTCCCCTCCACTTT. Translated, it gives CASSDNNRGPLHF.

The chain combines TRBV6-5 with TRBJ2-2; D unresolved. V was shortened by 8 bases and J by 9 bases, with 13 bases between the two germline ends. In germline, CDR1 is MNHEY, CDR2 SVGAGI. The CDR3 consists of 12 residues. The CDR3 DNA is TGTGCCAGCGGCCTTGTGCGGCGGGAGCTGTTTTTT. Translated, it gives CASGLVRRELFF.

J is TRBJ2-5 and V is TRBV5-4; D is possibly TRBD1 (5 bases). Per germline, CDR1 SGHNT and CDR2 YYREEE (reference sequence). Deletions cut 4 bases from V and 5 bases from J, with 18 bases between. The length of the CDR3 is 15 residues. DNA of the CDR3: TGTGCCAGCAGCCCCGAGACCAGAAGGGGTGAGACCCAGTACTTC. This gives the protein CASSPETRRGETQYF.

The chain links TRBV7-9 to TRBJ1-2; 9 bases agree with TRBD1. Germline CDR1 SEHNR, CDR2 FQNEAQ (reference sequence). The V and J ends lost 5 bases and 8 bases, in that order; junction bases with no gene match: 6. CDR3 length equals 13 residues. CDR3 DNA sequence: TGTGCCAGCAGCCGGGACAGGGTAGACGGCTACACCTTC. Its translation is CASSRDRVDGYTF.

The rearrangement joins TRBV7-9 to TRBJ2-7, with D unresolved. Per the germline V gene, CDR1 is SEHNR and CDR2 is FQNEAQ (reference sequence). V was shortened by 3 bases and J by 0 bases, with 6 bases between the two germline ends. The CDR3 sequence is 13 residues long. CDR3 region: CASSLALSYEQYF. The CDR3 DNA sequence: TGTGCCAGCAGCTTGGCCCTCTCCTACGAGCAGTACTTC. The full variable domain, its missing parts supplied by reference TRBV7-9 and TRBJ2-7, is DTGVSQNPRHKITKRGQNVTFRCDPISEHNRLYWYRQTLGQGPEFLTYFQNEAQLEKSRLLSDRFSAERPKGSFSTLEIQRTEQGDSAMYLCASSLALSYEQYFGPGTRLTVT.

This chain uses TRBV18 with TRBJ1-2; D unclear. The CDR3 contains 14 residues. In germline, CDR1 is KGHSH, CDR2 LQKENI. Trimming pared 10 bases from V and 3 bases from J, leaving 18 bases between. The CDR3 sequence is CATRRGDADYGYTF. The CDR3 DNA sequence: TGTGCCACCCGCCGAGGAGATGCGGACTATGGCTACACCTTC.

The genes are TRBV18 and TRBJ1-4, with 7 bases matching TRBD1. The CDR3 sequence is 17 residues long. Germline CDR1 is KGHSH and CDR2 is LQKENI. J was trimmed by 8 bases and V by 2 bases; bases with no gene match: 14. CDR3 amino acids: CASSPRGQTTYGEKLFF. The CDR3 bases are TGTGCCAGCTCACCAAGGGGACAGACGACTTACGGGGAAAAACTGTTTTTT.

This chain connects TRBV5-1 to TRBJ1-3; D call uncertain. The V end lost 5 bases, the J end lost 0 bases, and 9 bases lay between the germline ends. The germline gives CDR1 SGHRS, CDR2 YFSETQ. There are 14 residues in the CDR3. The CDR3 nucleotides read TGCGCCAGCAGTTCAGGTTTCTCTGGAAACACCATATATTTT. It codes for CASSSGFSGNTIYF.

V usage is TRBV19 and J usage is TRBJ1-2, with D perhaps matching TRBD1 (5 bases). Germline V gene lookup returns CDR1 LNHDA and CDR2 SQIVND (reference sequence). The CDR3 consists of 15 residues. V was trimmed by 3 bases and J by 7 bases, leaving 18 bases between them. The CDR3 DNA sequence: TGTGCCAGTAGTATTACGGGTCAGGGTCGGGTTGGCTACACCTTC. Translation: CASSITGQGRVGYTF.

The V gene is TRBV5-4, the J gene TRBJ1-1, with 7 bases identical to TRBD1. The length of the CDR3 is 14 residues. Germline V gene lookup returns CDR1 SGHNT and CDR2 YYREEE (reference sequence). V lost 4 bases to trimming and J lost 1 base; unmatched junction nucleotides: 4. DNA for the CDR3: TGTGCCAGCAGCCCAGGACAGGCGAACACTGAAGCTTTCTTT. It codes for CASSPGQANTEAFF.